The 21 T cell receptor beta chains listed next were all sequenced from one sample in a study of T cell responses to AZD1222 COVID-19 vaccine (dated by TCRdb to 2020 to 2022). Library preparation used the immunoSEQ multiplex PCR assay. TCRdb stores this immuneACCESS table with in-frame sequences only. Part of the clones is absent; in the studies checked, under half of the shortfall reflects unresolved V genes, and no reason is known for the rest. The sample contains fewer than 120,000 clones, around 85% of them found a single time. Roughly 4.5% of the sample lies in the top ten. In the paper's terms, the time point label means: baseline before first vaccination. Sequences were derived from peripheral blood, sampled on day 0 of AZD1222 vaccination. All receptors derive from an adult in good health.

This clone was detected a few times. This chain links TRBV28 with TRBJ1-5; TRBD1 might be the D (6 bases). The V end lost 1 base, the J end lost 6 bases, and 16 bases lay between the germline ends. From germline, CDR1 is MDHEN and CDR2 SYDVKM. The CDR3 spans 16 residues. CDR3 in DNA: TGTGCCAGCAGTTTATTTAGGGGGAGACGAGGTCAGCCCCAGCATTTT. Protein sequence: CASSLFRGRRGQPQHF.

The chain couples TRBV10-3 to TRBJ1-2; D is unclear. The CDR3 is 15 residues long. Looked up from germline, CDR1 is ENHRY and CDR2 is SYGVKD. V was trimmed by 0 bases and J by 0 bases, leaving 8 bases between them. CDR3 protein: CAISESGRTNYGYTF. The CDR3 DNA reads TGTGCCATCAGTGAGTCGGGCAGAACTAACTATGGCTACACCTTC.

This chain's CDR3 is CASRTGAGTEAFF. In DNA, the CDR3 is TGTGCCAGCAGGACAGGGGCAGGCACTGAAGCTTTCTTT. The chain combines TRBV28 with TRBJ1-1, with 8 bases aligning to TRBD1. This CDR3 region has 13 residues. The germline CDR1 and CDR2 sequences are MDHEN and SYDVKM. The J segment lost 4 bases and the V segment lost 6 bases, leaving 4 bases of the junction unmatched.

The CDR3 reads CASSLPYREYEQYF. The CDR3 DNA sequence: TGTGCCAGCAGCTTACCGTACAGGGAATACGAGCAGTACTTC. The rearrangement links TRBV5-8 to TRBJ2-7; D possibly corresponds to TRBD1 (6 bases). Trimming removed 2 bases at V and 4 bases at J, with 13 bases between. From germline, CDR1 is SGHTS and CDR2 YDEGEE. This CDR3 has 14 amino acids.

The chain carries TRBV5-5 and TRBJ2-7; 9 bases are shared with TRBD1. The length of the CDR3 is 15 residues. The trim removed 0 bases at V and 7 bases at J, leaving 8 bases unmatched. CDR1 and CDR2 (germline): SGHKS, YYEKEE (reference sequence). CDR3 residues: CASSLGTGTGIEQYF. DNA of the CDR3: TGTGCCAGCAGCTTGGGAACCGGGACAGGGATTGAGCAGTACTTC. The full variable domain, with the rest looked up from reference TRBV5-5 and TRBJ2-7, is DAGVTQSPTHLIKTRGQQVTLRCSPISGHKSVSWYQQVLGQGPQFIFQYYEKEERGRGNFPDRFSARQFPNYSSELNVNALLLGDSALYLCASSLGTGTGIEQYFGPGTRLTVT.

This clone was recorded many times. The V gene is TRBV7-2, the J gene TRBJ2-7, with TRBD1 matching over 8 bases. With 1 base clipped from V and 3 bases from J, the junction kept 8 bases outside the gene matches. The germline gives CDR1 SGHTA, CDR2 FQGNSA. The CDR3 is 16 amino acids. The CDR3 spells CASSLEGGQGFYEQYF. The DNA for the CDR3 is TGTGCCAGCAGCTTAGAAGGAGGACAGGGATTCTACGAGCAGTACTTC.

The chain recombines TRBV6-2 or TRBV6-3 with TRBJ2-3, with 8 bases identical to TRBD1. CDR1 and CDR2 (germline): MNHEY, SVGEGT. This CDR3 has 16 residues. The V segment lost 4 bases and the J segment 2 bases; nucleotides outside the gene matches: 8. CDR3 loop: CASSLIRGLFTDTQYF. The CDR3, as DNA: TGTGCCAGCAGTTTGATCAGGGGGCTTTTCACAGATACGCAGTATTTT.

The chain joins TRBV9 to TRBJ1-2; D is uncertain. The ends were cut back, 1 base at V and 6 bases at J, with 4 bases in the middle. CDR1 is SGDLS, CDR2 YYNGEE, per germline. The CDR3 has 11 residues. The CDR3 sequence is CASSVNDGYTF. As DNA, the CDR3 is TGTGCCAGCAGCGTAAATGATGGCTACACCTTC.

The V and J genes are TRBV7-2 and TRBJ1-6, with D perhaps matching TRBD1 (6 bases). Germline V gene sequence: CDR1 SGHTA, CDR2 FQGNSA. Between the trimmed V and J ends, which lost 1 base and 10 bases, there was a span of 17 bases. CDR3 length: 16 residues. CDR3 residues: CASSLVAQGINSPLHF. CDR3 sequence (DNA): TGTGCCAGCAGCTTAGTTGCTCAGGGGATAAACTCACCCCTCCACTTT.

This clone was observed a single time. The chain joins TRBV19 to TRBJ1-4; no clear D gene. This CDR3 spans 14 amino acids. Germline CDR1 and CDR2: LNHDA and SQIVND (reference sequence). V lost 7 bases and J lost 0, with 9 bases in between. The CDR3 DNA reads as TGTGCCAGTAAGGGAGCGGCAACTAATGAAAAACTGTTTTTT. Its protein product is CASKGAATNEKLFF. Filled out from reference TRBV19 and TRBJ1-4, the complete variable domain reads DGGITQSPKYLFRKEGQNVTLSCEQNLNHDAMYWYRQDPGQGLRLIYYSQIVNDFQKGDIAEGYSVSREKKESFPLTVTSAQKNPTAFYLCASKGAATNEKLFFGSGTQLSVL.

The chain joins TRBV19 to TRBJ1-5; D gene unclear. The CDR3 has 15 residues. Germline V lookup: CDR1 LNHDA, CDR2 SQIVND (reference sequence). Between the trimmed V and J ends, which lost 0 bases and 4 bases, there was a span of 10 bases. The DNA for the CDR3 is TGTGCCAGTAGTATAGATCGAAGGGAAAATCAGCCCCAGCATTTT. It specifies CASSIDRRENQPQHF.

This clone has more than one count but fewer than ten. The chain carries TRBV30 and TRBJ1-3; D is unresolved. CDR3 length: 13 residues. Germline V gene data show CDR1 as GTSNPN and CDR2 as SVGIG (reference sequence). Trimming pared 7 bases from V and 7 bases from J, leaving 17 bases between. CDR3 sequence reads: CASASDSGNTIYF. The CDR3 region has the DNA TGTGCCTCGGCATCCGATTCGGGCAACACCATATATTTT.

The chain carries TRBV7-9 and TRBJ2-5; 7 positions match TRBD2. The germline V gene has CDR1 SEHNR and CDR2 FQNEAQ (reference sequence). The CDR3 contains 14 residues. The J segment lost 2 bases and the V segment lost 6 bases, leaving 6 bases of the junction unmatched. The DNA for the CDR3 is TGTGCCAGCAGTGGGGGGGAACCACAAGAGACCCAGTACTTC. This sequence encodes CASSGGEPQETQYF.

V usage is TRBV30 and J usage is TRBJ2-3; D may be TRBD2 (5 bases). CDR1 is GTSNPN, CDR2 SVGIG, per germline (reference sequence). The V end lost 0 bases, the J end lost 1 base, and 8 bases lay between the germline ends. The CDR3 totals 14 residues. The CDR3 sequence is CAWSVLGGTDTQYF. DNA of the CDR3: TGTGCCTGGAGTGTACTAGGCGGCACAGATACGCAGTATTTT.

The rearrangement uses TRBV6-5 and TRBJ2-1; D ambiguous. The CDR3 runs to 13 residues. Germline assignment: CDR1 MNHEY and CDR2 SVGAGI. The germline V and J ends were trimmed by 6 bases and 3 bases, with 9 bases remaining between them. CDR3 loop: CASRRNNYNEQFF. DNA for the CDR3: TGTGCCAGCAGGCGGAACAACTACAATGAGCAGTTCTTC.

The V gene is TRBV18, the J gene TRBJ1-5, with unresolved D. Germline CDR1 KGHSH, CDR2 LQKENI. This CDR3 has 17 residues. V lost 3 bases, J lost 1 base, and 16 bases lay in between. In DNA form, the CDR3 reads TGTGCCAGCTCACCCCCGGGAGGGCGGATGAGCAATCAGCCCCAGCATTTT. It translates to CASSPPGGRMSNQPQHF.

This chain connects TRBV28 to TRBJ2-4; D unresolved. V was clipped by 6 bases and J by 3 bases, with 18 bases between them. The CDR3 has 16 residues. CDR1 and CDR2 (germline): MDHEN, SYDVKM. In nucleotides, the CDR3 is TGTGCCAGCAGCACTCTGGGGTGGAAGGTCAAAAACATTCAGTACTTC. As protein: CASSTLGWKVKNIQYF.

The chain combines TRBV5-5 with TRBJ2-5; 15 nucleotides match TRBD2. This CDR3 is 18 amino acids long. In germline, CDR1 is SGHKS, CDR2 YYEKEE (reference sequence). V was clipped by 4 bases and J by 1 base; unmatched bases: 8. The CDR3 coding sequence is TGTGCCAGCAGCAAGGCCGGGACTAGCGGGGGGTCCCAAGAGACCCAGTACTTC. This gives the protein CASSKAGTSGGSQETQYF.

This chain connects TRBV24-1 to TRBJ1-2; D possibly corresponds to TRBD1 (6 bases). Deletions cut 4 bases from V and 9 bases from J, with 11 bases between. CDR1 is KGHDR and CDR2 is SFDVKD in the germline V gene. This CDR3 is 12 amino acids long. The CDR3 protein is CATSDRGVSYTF. As DNA, the CDR3 is TGTGCCACCAGTGACAGGGGAGTAAGCTACACCTTC.

This clone appeared once. The chain joins TRBV28 to TRBJ1-3; D unresolved. The CDR3 has 14 residues. V gave up 6 bases and J gave up 1 base, with 10 bases separating them. Looked up from germline, CDR1 is MDHEN and CDR2 is SYDVKM. The CDR3 spells CASRLWGSGNTIYF. CDR3 DNA: TGTGCCAGCAGACTATGGGGATCTGGAAACACCATATATTTT.

The chain is built from TRBV9 and TRBJ2-1, with 11 bases matching TRBD2. The CDR3 is 14 amino acids. Germline-derived CDR1 and CDR2 are SGDLS and YYNGEE. The V gene end was trimmed by 4 bases and the J gene end by 9 bases; junction bases not matched to a gene: 6. The CDR3 DNA is TGTGCCAGCAGCAAGACTAGCGGGATAGGTGAGCAGTTCTTC. It codes for CASSKTSGIGEQFF.